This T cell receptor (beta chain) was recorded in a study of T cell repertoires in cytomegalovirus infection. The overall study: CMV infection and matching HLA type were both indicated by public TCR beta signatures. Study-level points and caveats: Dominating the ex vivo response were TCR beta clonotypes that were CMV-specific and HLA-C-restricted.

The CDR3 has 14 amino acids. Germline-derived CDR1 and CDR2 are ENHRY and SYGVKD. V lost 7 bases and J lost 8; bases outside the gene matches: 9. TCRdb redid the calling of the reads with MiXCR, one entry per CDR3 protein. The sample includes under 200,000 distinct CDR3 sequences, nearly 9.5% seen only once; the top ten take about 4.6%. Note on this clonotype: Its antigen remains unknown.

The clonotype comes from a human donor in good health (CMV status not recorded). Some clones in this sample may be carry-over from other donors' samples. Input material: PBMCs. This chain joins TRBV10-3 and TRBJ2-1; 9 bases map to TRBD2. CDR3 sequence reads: CAIMSGGGADEQFF. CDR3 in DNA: TGTGCCATCATGTCCGGCGGGGGGGCGGATGAGCAGTTCTTC.